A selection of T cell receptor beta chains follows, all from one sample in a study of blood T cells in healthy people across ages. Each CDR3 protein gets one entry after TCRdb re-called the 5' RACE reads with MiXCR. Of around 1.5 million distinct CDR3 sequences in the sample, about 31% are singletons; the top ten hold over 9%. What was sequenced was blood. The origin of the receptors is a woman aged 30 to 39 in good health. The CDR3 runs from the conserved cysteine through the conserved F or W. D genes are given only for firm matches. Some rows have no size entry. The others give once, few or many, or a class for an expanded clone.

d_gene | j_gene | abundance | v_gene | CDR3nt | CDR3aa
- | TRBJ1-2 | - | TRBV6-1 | TGTGCCATCGGCGGCCTTAGAGGGGGCTACACCTTC | CAIGGLRGGYTF
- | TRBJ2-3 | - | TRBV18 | TGTGCCAGCTCACCAGCTCCCGACTGGGCAGGCACAGATACGCAGTATTTT | CASSPAPDWAGTDTQYF
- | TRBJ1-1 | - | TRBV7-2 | TGTGCCAGCAGCACTTGGGAGGAAGCTTTCTTT | CASSTWEEAFF
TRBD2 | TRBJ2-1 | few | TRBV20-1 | TGCAGTGCTAGAGATCAACGGAGCGGGAGTAACAATGAGCAGTTCTTC | CSARDQRSGSNNEQFF
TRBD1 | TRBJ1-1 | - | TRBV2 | TGTGCCAGCAGTGAAGCCTGGACAGGCGGGAACACTGAAGCTTTCTTT | CASSEAWTGGNTEAFF
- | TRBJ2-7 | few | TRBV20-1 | TGCAGTGCCCCGAGGAGCTCCTACAATGAGCAGTACTTC | CSAPRSSYNEQYF
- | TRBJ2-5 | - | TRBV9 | - | CASSVGRGSFYEQYF
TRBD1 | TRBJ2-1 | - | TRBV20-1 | TGCAGTGCTAGAGGGGGACAGCTTGGCAAGAATGAGCAGTTCTTC | CSARGGQLGKNEQFF
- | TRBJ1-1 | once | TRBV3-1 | TGTGCCAGCAGTCTCCTGGACAGTGAAGCTTTCTTT | CASSLLDSEAFF
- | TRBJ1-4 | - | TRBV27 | TGTGCCAGCAGTTTATCCCCGGGACGGCCTGAAAAACTGTTTTTT | CASSLSPGRPEKLFF
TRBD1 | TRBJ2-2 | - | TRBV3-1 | TGTGCCAGCGGGACAGGGGACACCGGGGAGCTGTTTTTT | CASGTGDTGELFF
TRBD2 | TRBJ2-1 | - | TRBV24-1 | TGTGCCACCAGGACCAGTAGTAGCGGGAGTTACAATGAGCAGTTCTTC | CATRTSSSGSYNEQFF
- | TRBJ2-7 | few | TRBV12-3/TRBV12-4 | TGTGCCAGCAGTTTAACGGCAGGCCAGCATCCGGGCGAGCAGTACTTC | CASSLTAGQHPGEQYF
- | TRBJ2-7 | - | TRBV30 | TGTGCCTTTACAGGAACATCCTACGAGCAGTACTTC | CAFTGTSYEQYF
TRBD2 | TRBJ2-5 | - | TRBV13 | TGTGCCAGCAGCTCCCCGACTAGCGGGCAAGAGACCCAGTACTTC | CASSSPTSGQETQYF
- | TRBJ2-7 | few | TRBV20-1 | TGCAGTGCTACCGTAAGGCACTCCTACGAGCAGTACTTC | CSATVRHSYEQYF
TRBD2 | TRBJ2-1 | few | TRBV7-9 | TGTGCCAGCAGCTCTCTAGCGGGAGGCCTCGTCCGGAATGAGCAGTTCTTC | CASSSLAGGLVRNEQFF
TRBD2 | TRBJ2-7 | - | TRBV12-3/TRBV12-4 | TGTGCCAGCACCCTGGGACTAGCGGGAGGGGACGAGCAGTACTTC | CASTLGLAGGDEQYF
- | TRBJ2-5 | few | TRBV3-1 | TGTGCCAGCAGCGAGACGTTGGATCTGGCCAGTATGGAGACCCAGTACTTC | CASSETLDLASMETQYF
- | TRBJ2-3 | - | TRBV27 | TGTGCCAGCAGCATTATCGGTCTAGCGCACTACACAGATACGCAGTATTTT | CASSIIGLAHYTDTQYF
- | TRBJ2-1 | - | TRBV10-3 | TGTGCCATCAGTGAGTCAGGGACTGAAGGCTTCAATGAGCAGTTGTTC | CAISESGTEGFNEQLF
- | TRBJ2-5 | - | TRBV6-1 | TGTGCCAGCAGTGGGACTGAGACAAGAAAAGAGACCCAGTACTTC | CASSGTETRKETQYF
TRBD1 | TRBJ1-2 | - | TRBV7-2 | TGTGCCAGCAGCGCGGGACAGGTGGAAGGCTACACCTTC | CASSAGQVEGYTF
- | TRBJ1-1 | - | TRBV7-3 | TGTGCCAGCAGCACACAGAGGAACACTGAAGCTTTCTTT | CASSTQRNTEAFF
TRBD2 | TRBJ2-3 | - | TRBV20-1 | TGCAGTGCTAGATTCCAGACTAGCGGGGTTTCTACAGATACGCAGTATTTT | CSARFQTSGVSTDTQYF
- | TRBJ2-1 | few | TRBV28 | TGTGCCAGCAGTTTAAGAGGCGGGCTTAGCTCCTACAATGAGCAGTTCTTC | CASSLRGGLSSYNEQFF
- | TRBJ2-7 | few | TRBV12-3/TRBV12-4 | TGTGCCAGCCGACGCCCCGGGTCCTACGAGCAGTACTTC | CASRRPGSYEQYF
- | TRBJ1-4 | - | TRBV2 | TGTGCCAGCAGGGACCGATCAACTAATGAAAAACTGTTTTTT | CASRDRSTNEKLFF
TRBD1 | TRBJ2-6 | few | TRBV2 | TGTGCCATTGAAATAGCCGGGACAGCGAGCTCTGGGGCCAACGTCCTGACTTTC | CAIEIAGTASSGANVLTF
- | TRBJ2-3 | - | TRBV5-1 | TGCGCCAGCAGCTTGGTCGGCACCTGGAACACAGATACGCAGTATTTT | CASSLVGTWNTDTQYF
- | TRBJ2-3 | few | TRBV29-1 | TGCAGCCTCGCTGAGGTGGGGGGCACAGATACGCAGTATTTT | CSLAEVGGTDTQYF
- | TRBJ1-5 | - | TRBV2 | TGTGCCAGCAGTGAAGAGGGTGATAGCAATCAGCCCCAGCATTTT | CASSEEGDSNQPQHF
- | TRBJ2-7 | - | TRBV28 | TGTGCCACCTCCCTTGGGCAGGGATTCTACGAGCAGTACTTC | CATSLGQGFYEQYF
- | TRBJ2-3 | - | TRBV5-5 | TGTGCCAGCAGTTACGTGACGGGGAGCACAGATACGCAGTATTTT | CASSYVTGSTDTQYF
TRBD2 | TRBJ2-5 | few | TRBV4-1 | TGCGCCAGCAGCCCCACGGGGGGGATAATCCAAGAGACCCAGTACTTC | CASSPTGGIIQETQYF
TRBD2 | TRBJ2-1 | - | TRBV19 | TGTGCCAGTAGTCAGGTGGGACTACGGCTGATCCGCAATGAGCAGTTCTTC | CASSQVGLRLIRNEQFF
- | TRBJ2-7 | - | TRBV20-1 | TGCAGTGCTAGTAGCCCCCAGCAGGGATACTCCTACGAGCAGTACTTC | CSASSPQQGYSYEQYF
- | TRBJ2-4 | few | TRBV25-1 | TGTGCCAGCAGTAGGGACTCAAACATTCAGTACTTC | CASSRDSNIQYF
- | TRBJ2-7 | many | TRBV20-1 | TGCAGTGCTAGACCCGATAACTCCTACGAGCAGTACTTC | CSARPDNSYEQYF
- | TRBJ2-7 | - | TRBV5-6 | TGTGCCAGCAGCTTCATGGCGGGTTCCCACGAGCAGTACTTC | CASSFMAGSHEQYF
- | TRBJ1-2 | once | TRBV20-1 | TGCAGTGCTCAGGAGGACACTGCCTATGGCTACACCTTC | CSAQEDTAYGYTF
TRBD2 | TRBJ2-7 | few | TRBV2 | TGTGCCAGCAGTGAAGCTTTGGGGGGAGGGCTCTACGAGCAGTACTTC | CASSEALGGGLYEQYF
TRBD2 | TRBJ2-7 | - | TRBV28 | TGTGCCAGCAGAGCGGGAGGACCTGACGAGCAGTACTTC | CASRAGGPDEQYF
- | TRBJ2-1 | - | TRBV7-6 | TGTGCCAGCAGCGGTCAGGGGGGATGCAATGAGCAGTTCTTC | CASSGQGGCNEQFF
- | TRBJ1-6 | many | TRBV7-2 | TGTGCCAGCAGCTTATCGGACAATTCACCCCTCCACTTT | CASSLSDNSPLHF
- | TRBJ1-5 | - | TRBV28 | TGTGCCAGCATCCATCGGGAGGGCTATCAGCCCCAGCATTTT | CASIHREGYQPQHF
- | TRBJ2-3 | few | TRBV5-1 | TGCGCCAGCAGTCTTGACAGACCCACGGATACGCAGTATTTT | CASSLDRPTDTQYF
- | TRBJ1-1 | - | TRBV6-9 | TGTGCCAGCAGTTATATAGTTGAAACTGAAGCTTTCTTT | CASSYIVETEAFF
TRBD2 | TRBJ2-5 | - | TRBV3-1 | TGTGCCAGCAGCCAACCGACTAGCGGGGGGGAAGAGACCCAGTACTTC | CASSQPTSGGEETQYF
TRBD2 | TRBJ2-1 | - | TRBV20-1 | TGCAGTGCTCCTCGGGCGGGAGATTACAATGAGCAGTTCTTC | CSAPRAGDYNEQFF
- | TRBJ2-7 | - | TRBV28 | TGTGCCAGCAGTTTCACAGAAGACTACGAGCAGTACTTC | CASSFTEDYEQYF
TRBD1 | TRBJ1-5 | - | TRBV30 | TGTGCCTGGAGTAGGACAGGGAGGGGTAGCTTGCCCCAGCATTTT | CAWSRTGRGSLPQHF
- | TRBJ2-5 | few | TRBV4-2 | TGTGCCAGCAGCCAAGGGTGGCAGGACGTAGAGACCCAGTACTTC | CASSQGWQDVETQYF
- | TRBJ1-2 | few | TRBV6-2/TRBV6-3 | TGTGCCAGCAGTTACCTGTGGACGGCAAACTATGGCTACACCTTC | CASSYLWTANYGYTF
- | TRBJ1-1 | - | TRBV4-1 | TGCGCCAGCAGCCAAGAAGACAGGAGCATGGTCAGAACTGAAGCTTTCTTT | CASSQEDRSMVRTEAFF
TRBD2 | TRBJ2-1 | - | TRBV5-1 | TGCGCCAGCAGCTTGGGAGTAGGTGCGGGAGGGACCTACAATGAGCAGTTCTTC | CASSLGVGAGGTYNEQFF
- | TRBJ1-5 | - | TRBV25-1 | TGTGCCAGCAGTGAGGACAGTGTCGGCAATCAGCCCCAGCATTTT | CASSEDSVGNQPQHF
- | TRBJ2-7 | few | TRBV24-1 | TGTGCCACCAGTGATCCCCGACAGAGATCCTACGAGCAGTACTTC | CATSDPRQRSYEQYF
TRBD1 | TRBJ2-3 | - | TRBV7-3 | TGTGCCAGCAGCCAGGGGGCGGCGGATACGCAGTATTTT | CASSQGAADTQYF